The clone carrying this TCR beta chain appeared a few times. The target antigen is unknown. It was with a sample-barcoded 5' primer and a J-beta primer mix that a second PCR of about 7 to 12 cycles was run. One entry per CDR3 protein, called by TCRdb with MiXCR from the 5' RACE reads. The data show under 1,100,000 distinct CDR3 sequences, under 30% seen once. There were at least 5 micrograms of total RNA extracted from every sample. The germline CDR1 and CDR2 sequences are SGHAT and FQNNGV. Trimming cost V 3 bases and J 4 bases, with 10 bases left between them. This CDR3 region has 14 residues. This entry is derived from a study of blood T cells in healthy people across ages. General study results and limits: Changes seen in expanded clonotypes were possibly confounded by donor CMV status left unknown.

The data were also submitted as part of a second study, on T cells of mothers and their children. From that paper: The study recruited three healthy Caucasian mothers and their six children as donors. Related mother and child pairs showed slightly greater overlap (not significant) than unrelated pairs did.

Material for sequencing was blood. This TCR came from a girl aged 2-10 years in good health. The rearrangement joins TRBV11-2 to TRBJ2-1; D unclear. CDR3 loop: CASSLVNGYNEQFF. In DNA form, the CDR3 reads TGTGCCAGCAGCTTGGTAAACGGATACAATGAGCAGTTCTTC.